Listed here are 21 T cell receptor beta chains from one sample, sequenced in a study of blood T cells in healthy people across ages. A second roughly 6 to 12 cycle PCR used barcoded and J-beta primers. A single record per CDR3 protein comes from TCRdb applying MiXCR to the 5' RACE reads. This sample has 600,000 to 650,000 distinct CDR3 sequences, with approximately 59% found just once. The sequencing sample was made of blood. These TCRs come from a man aged 55 to 70 in good health.

The gene calls are TRBV12-3 or TRBV12-4 and TRBJ2-1, with D possibly TRBD2 on 5 matching bases. This CDR3 contains 13 residues. V gave up 4 bases and J gave up 12 bases, with 16 bases separating them. CDR3 in DNA: TGTGCCAGCAGTTACGCTAGCCTTAAAGGGCAGTTCTTC. Translating gives CASSYASLKGQFF.

The J gene is TRBJ1-1, the V gene TRBV6-1; D is undetermined. This CDR3 spans 12 amino acids. Germline assignment: CDR1 MNHNS and CDR2 SASEGT. With 1 base removed from V and 6 bases from J, the gap between germline ends came to 6 bases. In nucleotides, the CDR3 is TGTGCCAGCAGTGAAGGGTTCTCTGAAGCTTTCTTT. It yields the protein CASSEGFSEAFF.

J is TRBJ1-2 and V is TRBV20-1; D might be TRBD1 (5 bases). V lost 3 bases and J lost 8, with 16 bases in between. The length of the CDR3 is 13 residues. Germline CDR1 reads DFQATT; CDR2 reads SNEGSKA (reference sequence). Here the CDR3 reads CSARAPTTGGYTF. Here the CDR3 DNA reads TGCAGTGCTAGGGCCCCCACAACAGGCGGCTACACCTTC.

The V gene is TRBV18, the J gene TRBJ2-7; possibly TRBD2 for D (5 bases). Trimming removed 2 bases from V and 2 bases from J, with 16 bases in between. CDR1 and CDR2 from the germline V gene are KGHSH and LQKENI. This CDR3 has 16 amino acids. CDR3 amino acids: CASSPYASGSTYEQYF. CDR3 nucleotides: TGTGCCAGCTCACCATACGCCAGCGGATCTACCTACGAGCAGTACTTC.

The V call is TRBV2, the J call TRBJ2-5, with a weak D call TRBD1 (6 bases). The V end was cut by 7 bases, the J end by 0 bases, with 18 bases between. Germline V lookup: CDR1 SNHLY, CDR2 FYNNEI. This CDR3 is 16 amino acids long. Here the CDR3 reads CASIKLGAADQETQYF. The CDR3 DNA sequence: TGTGCCAGCATAAAGTTGGGGGCCGCCGACCAAGAGACCCAGTACTTC.

This clonotype was seen only a few times. The CDR3 nucleotides are TGCGCCAGCAGCTTGGAGAGGGGCGCAGATACGCAGTATTTT. It encodes CASSLERGADTQYF. V usage is TRBV5-1 and J usage is TRBJ2-3, with D perhaps TRBD1 or TRBD2 (5 bases each). Germline-derived CDR1 and CDR2 are SGHRS and YFSETQ. The V end was cut by 0 bases, the J end by 4 bases, with 9 bases between. The CDR3 length is 14 residues.

The CDR3 loop reads CASSLSRVEQYF. CDR3 in DNA: TGTGCCAGCAGCTTATCCCGTGTCGAGCAGTACTTC. V usage is TRBV7-2 and J usage is TRBJ2-7; no reliable D call. Germline values: CDR1 SGHTA, CDR2 FQGNSA. The CDR3 has 12 residues. The V end was cut by 2 bases, the J end by 6 bases, with 8 bases between.

J is TRBJ2-6 and V is TRBV18; D might be TRBD1 or TRBD2, each matching 5 bases. V was shortened by 2 bases and J by 3 bases, with 11 bases between the two germline ends. Germline CDR1 KGHSH, CDR2 LQKENI. The CDR3 is made up of 16 amino acids. The CDR3 nucleotides read TGTGCCAGCTCACCAATTGAGGGGTTTGGGGCCAACGTCCTGACTTTC. Its protein product is CASSPIEGFGANVLTF.

This rearrangement joins TRBV6-1 to TRBJ2-3; a weak D match, TRBD1 (6 bases). The CDR3 loop spans 18 amino acids. V was clipped by 5 bases and J by 1 base, with 22 bases between them. Looked up from germline, CDR1 is MNHNS and CDR2 is SASEGT. The CDR3: CASSQILTGLGGTDTQYF. In DNA form, the CDR3 reads TGTGCCAGCAGTCAAATCCTGACAGGCCTGGGGGGCACAGATACGCAGTATTTT.

The chain employs TRBV12-3 or TRBV12-4 and TRBJ1-2; 7 bases fit TRBD1. The CDR3 runs 13 residues. V was clipped by 4 bases and J by 7 bases; unmatched bases: 6. CDR3 sequence (DNA): TGTGCCAGCAGTTGGAGCCAGGGGGGTGGCTACACCTTC. Its translation: CASSWSQGGGYTF.

This clonotype was seen just once. The rearrangement uses TRBV29-1 and TRBJ2-1, with D possibly matching TRBD1 (6 bases). Germline V gene sequence: CDR1 SQVTM, CDR2 ANQGSEA. With 3 bases removed from V and 8 bases from J, the gap between germline ends came to 14 bases. The CDR3 is made up of 13 amino acids. The CDR3 DNA follows: TGCAGCGTTGATGGGGGCCTGATCGATGAGCAGTTCTTC. Protein sequence: CSVDGGLIDEQFF.

The chain uses TRBV12-3 or TRBV12-4 and TRBJ2-7; perhaps TRBD2 as D (5 bases). The CDR3 runs 13 residues. Trimming removed 6 bases from V and 6 bases from J, with 15 bases in between. CDR3 amino acids: CASSPLGVSEQYF. The CDR3 DNA reads TGTGCCAGCAGCCCCCTGGGAGTGTCCGAGCAGTACTTC.

The V and J genes are TRBV20-1 and TRBJ2-7; 10 bases are shared with TRBD1. Germline V lookup: CDR1 DFQATT, CDR2 SNEGSKA (reference sequence). The CDR3 is 13 residues long. The junction had 5 bases not matched to a gene; V was cut back by 6 bases and J by 3 bases. CDR3 loop: CSAPGQGFYEQYF. The CDR3 DNA reads TGCAGTGCCCCGGGACAGGGGTTCTACGAGCAGTACTTC.

V and J are TRBV7-2 and TRBJ1-2; 7 positions agree with TRBD1. J gave up 6 bases and V 1 base, and 5 bases lay outside the gene matches. CDR3 length: 14 amino acids. The germline CDR1 and CDR2 sequences are SGHTA and FQGNSA. The CDR3 DNA reads as TGTGCCAGCAGCTTAGTGGGGACAGCCAATGGCTACACCTTC. Its translation: CASSLVGTANGYTF.

With regard to this clonotype: At one end, the junction sequence differs from germline, possibly due to a read error. CDR3: CANSPAGAYEQYF. The DNA for the CDR3 is TGTGCCAACTCACCAGCAGGGGCCTACGAGCAGTACTTC. The V call is TRBV18, the J call TRBJ2-7; D perhaps matches TRBD1 (6 bases). The CDR3 totals 13 residues. Germline CDR1 reads KGHSH; CDR2 reads LQKENI.

The chain joins TRBV4-1 to TRBJ1-1, with D tentatively TRBD1 (6 bases). The V end lost 0 bases, the J end lost 5 bases, and 13 bases lay between the germline ends. The CDR3 spans 15 residues. Germline CDR1 is MGHRA and CDR2 is YSYEKL. The CDR3: CASSQDRGEVTEAFF. The CDR3 nucleotides read TGCGCCAGCAGCCAAGATAGGGGGGAAGTAACTGAAGCTTTCTTT.

The chain employs TRBV5-1 and TRBJ2-3, with D maybe TRBD2 (5 bases). The V and J ends lost 0 bases and 2 bases respectively, with 10 bases between them. CDR1 is SGHRS and CDR2 is YFSETQ in the germline V gene. The CDR3 is made up of 15 amino acids. CDR3 residues: CASSLEVTITDTQYF. The CDR3 region has the DNA TGCGCCAGCAGCTTGGAAGTGACTATCACAGATACGCAGTATTTT. The variable domain in full, with the rest retrieved from reference TRBV5-1 and TRBJ2-3, is KAGVTQTPRYLIKTRGQQVTLSCSPISGHRSVSWYQQTPGQGLQFLFEYFSETQRNKGNFPGRFSGRQFSNSRSEMNVSTLELGDSALYLCASSLEVTITDTQYFGPGTRLTVL.

The rearrangement uses TRBV5-1 and TRBJ2-1; D is unclear. The germline V and J ends were trimmed by 4 bases and 4 bases, with 15 bases remaining between them. This CDR3 is built from 15 residues. Germline V CDR1 and CDR2: SGHRS, YFSETQ. The CDR3 region has the DNA TGCGCCAGCAGCGCCGCTCTTGAGGTTTACAATGAGCAGTTCTTC. Translated, it gives CASSAALEVYNEQFF.

The chain is built from TRBV20-1 and TRBJ2-1; no reliable D call. Trimming stripped 6 bases from V and 5 bases from J, with 14 bases between. The germline V gene has CDR1 DFQATT and CDR2 SNEGSKA (reference sequence). This CDR3 contains 13 residues. DNA of the CDR3: TGCAGTGCCCCTCTACCATGGGACAATGAGCAGTTCTTC. Residues: CSAPLPWDNEQFF.

In regard to this clonotype: A read error may account for a junction end that differs from germline. The chain links TRBV12-3 or TRBV12-4 to TRBJ1-6, with D maybe TRBD1 (5 bases). The CDR3 covers 17 residues. DNA of the CDR3: TGTGCCAGTAGTTCCCCTCCAGGGAGGGGATATAATTCACCCCTCCACTTT. Its protein product is CASSSPPGRGYNSPLHF.

As regards this clonotype: An end of the junction does not agree with germline; a read error may underlie this. V is TRBV28 and J is TRBJ2-3; no clear D. The CDR3 has 15 amino acids. Germline V lookup: CDR1 MDHEN, CDR2 SYDVKM. The CDR3 reads CASSGPDASTDTQYF. Here the CDR3 DNA reads TGTGCTAGCAGTGGGCCGGACGCCAGCACAGATACGCAGTATTTT.